These T cell receptor beta chains were read from a single sample in a study of blood T cell repertoires in COVID-19. Sequencing used immunoSEQ multiplex PCR; TCRdb keeps in-frame clones, though not all of them. The sample carries 450,000 to 500,000 clones, roughly 90% recorded once. Material for sequencing was PBMCs or T cells enriched from blood (not recorded which). The receptors originated from a woman in her late teens or twenties who had recovered from COVID-19. The CDR3 runs from the conserved cysteine through the conserved F or W. A D gene is named only where the DNA matches it firmly. For some rows the clone size is stated as once, few or many, or as a class when expanded; others skip it.

size,D,J,V,DNA,CDR3
once,TRBD2,TRBJ2-7,TRBV4-2,TGTGCCAGCAGCCAAACCGGGACTAGCGGGGTCGTATACTTC,CASSQTGTSGVVYF
NA,NA,TRBJ1-6,TRBV5-6,TGTGCCAGCAGCTTAGGGGACTTGAATAATTCACCCCTCCACTTT,CASSLGDLNNSPLHF
NA,NA,TRBJ1-2,TRBV30,TGTGCCTGGAGTCCCATTAACTATGGCTACACCTTC,CAWSPINYGYTF
NA,TRBD1,TRBJ1-2,TRBV5-1,TGCGCCAGCAGCTCGGACAGGGTCGATAACTATGGCTACACCTTC,CASSSDRVDNYGYTF
once,NA,TRBJ2-1,TRBV5-4,TGTGCCAGCAGCTTGCGGGACAATGAGCAGTTCTTC,CASSLRDNEQFF
once,NA,TRBJ2-5,TRBV7-9,TGTGCCAGCAGTCATGCCTCGATGAGAGAGACCCAGTACTTC,CASSHASMRETQYF
once,TRBD1,TRBJ2-7,TRBV6-5,TGTGCCAGCAGCGCTTTGGGACAGGCTACCTACGAGCAGTACTTC,CASSALGQATYEQYF
NA,NA,TRBJ1-1,TRBV4-1,TGCGCCAGCAGCCAAGGATTTCAAGGAAAGCGGTCTGAAGCTTTCTTT,CASSQGFQGKRSEAFF
NA,TRBD1,TRBJ1-2,TRBV6-6,TGTGCCAGCAGTTTACGACAGGGGAACTATGGCTACACCTTC,CASSLRQGNYGYTF
NA,NA,TRBJ2-5,TRBV3-1/TRBV3-2,TGTGCCAGCAGCCAAAATACAGGACCAGAGACCCAGTACTTC,CASSQNTGPETQYF
NA,TRBD1,TRBJ2-2,TRBV19,TGTGCCAGTAGTATTACAGGGGTAGACACCGGGGAGCTGTTTTTT,CASSITGVDTGELFF
NA,NA,TRBJ1-4,TRBV30,TGTGCCTGGAGGCCCGGGGAAAGTGAAAAACTGTTTTTT,CAWRPGESEKLFF
NA,TRBD1,TRBJ1-2,TRBV12-3/TRBV12-4,TGTGCCAGCACCGCGGGACAGAGGTATGGCTACACCTTC,CASTAGQRYGYTF
once,NA,TRBJ2-3,TRBV19,TGTGCCAGTAATCTGGACAGTCATACGGATACGCAGTATTTT,CASNLDSHTDTQYF
NA,NA,TRBJ1-2,TRBV12-3/TRBV12-4,TGTGCCAGCAGTTTATCCGTTTTGGGCTACACCTTC,CASSLSVLGYTF
NA,TRBD1,TRBJ1-1,TRBV2,TGTGCCAGCAGCCCAGACAGGGTGAAGAACACTGAAGCTTTCTTT,CASSPDRVKNTEAFF
NA,TRBD1,TRBJ1-2,TRBV7-9,TGTGCCAGCAGCTTAGGGACAGGGTTGGCCTATGGCTACACCTTC,CASSLGTGLAYGYTF
NA,TRBD2,TRBJ2-1,TRBV7-9,TGTGCCAGCAGCTCAAGCGGGGGGAGGAACAATGAGCAGTTCTTC,CASSSSGGRNNEQFF
NA,NA,TRBJ2-5,TRBV7-3,TGTGCCAGCAGTTACACGGGGGATCTACAAGAGACCCAGTACTTC,CASSYTGDLQETQYF
many,TRBD1,TRBJ2-7,TRBV10-3,TGTGCCATCAGTGATCGGACCGGGACAGGGGACTCCTACGAGCAGTACTTC,CAISDRTGTGDSYEQYF
NA,TRBD1,TRBJ1-5,TRBV19,TGTGCCAGTAGTATAGATAGGGACAGGAATCAGCCCCAGCATTTT,CASSIDRDRNQPQHF
few,NA,TRBJ1-2,TRBV2,TGTGCCAGCAGGACCGGAGAGAGGGGCTACACCTTC,CASRTGERGYTF
NA,NA,TRBJ1-4,TRBV4-1,TGCGCCAGCAGACTCAGGGAAAAACTGTTTTTT,CASRLREKLFF
NA,NA,TRBJ1-2,TRBV2,TGTGCCAGCAGTGAGGTTCGGGGGGGCGGTGGCTACACCTTC,CASSEVRGGGGYTF
NA,TRBD1,TRBJ1-1,TRBV5-1,TGCGCCAGCAGCTCACAGGGGGCCCCTGAAGCTTTCTTT,CASSSQGAPEAFF
NA,TRBD1,TRBJ2-1,TRBV13,TGTGCCAGCAGCTCCCCCCCGGGACAGGATTGGATTAGGCAGTTCTTC,CASSSPPGQDWIRQFF
NA,NA,TRBJ1-1,TRBV10-3,TGTGCCATCAGTGAGAACGGTGAAGCTTTCTTT,CAISENGEAFF
NA,NA,TRBJ2-7,TRBV12-5,TGTGCTAGTGGTTTCGGGTCGTCCTACGAGCAGTACTTC,CASGFGSSYEQYF
NA,TRBD1,TRBJ1-5,TRBV4-1,TGCGCCAGCAGCCACAGGACAGGGCAAGAACAGCCCCAGCATTTT,CASSHRTGQEQPQHF
NA,NA,TRBJ1-1,TRBV2,TGTGCCAGCAGTGAGCAGGGTGGTGAAGCTTTCTTT,CASSEQGGEAFF
NA,TRBD1,TRBJ1-5,TRBV6-1,TGTGCCAGCAGTGAGGGGGACAGGGGGCCGCCCCAGCATTTT,CASSEGDRGPPQHF
NA,TRBD2,TRBJ2-1,TRBV5-1,TGCGCCAGCAGCCCCCTAGCGGGGGGGCTTTCCTACAATGAGCAGTTCTTC,CASSPLAGGLSYNEQFF
NA,NA,TRBJ1-3,TRBV7-9,TGTGCCAGCCGGGAGTCCTTCGGAGACACCATATATTTT,CASRESFGDTIYF
NA,NA,TRBJ2-7,TRBV7-8,TGTGCCAGCAGCTTAGGTCTTTCCCCCTACGAGCAGTACTTC,CASSLGLSPYEQYF